One and the same sample provided the 28 T cell receptor beta chains below, sequenced in a study of cytomegalovirus exposure and HLA in healthy donors. The study ran its PCR with 60 Vbeta and 13 Jbeta primers. Using immunoSEQ multiplex PCR, the repertoire was profiled, and TCRdb retains in-frame clones only, with some absent. The sample table sets out roughly 78,000 clones. Specimen: PBMCs. These TCRs come from a boy aged 5-17 years in good health and CMV-seronegative.

V and J are TRBV7-6 and TRBJ1-5, with D possibly matching TRBD1 (6 bases). CDR3 length equals 14 residues. The germline gives CDR1 SGHVS, CDR2 FNYEAQ. Trimming pared 4 bases from V and 4 bases from J, leaving 11 bases between. CDR3 protein: CASSSDRSNQPQHF. The CDR3 coding sequence is TGTGCCAGCAGCTCGGACAGAAGTAATCAGCCCCAGCATTTT. The complete variable domain, with remaining parts taken from reference TRBV7-6 and TRBJ1-5, reads GAGVSQSPRYKVTKRGQDVALRCDPISGHVSLYWYRQALGQGPEFLTYFNYEAQQDKSGLPNDRFSAERPEGSISTLTIQRTEQRDSAMYRCASSSDRSNQPQHFGDGTRLSIL.

The rearrangement links TRBV23-1 to TRBJ1-1; a weak D match, TRBD1 (5 bases). TRBV23-1 is an ORF, with its function uncertain. Trimming removed 7 bases from V and 5 bases from J, with 23 bases in between. CDR3 length equals 16 residues. Written as DNA, the CDR3 is TGCGCCAGCACCATTTCAAAAGACAGATTTTGGACTGAAGCTTTCTTT. Translated: CASTISKDRFWTEAFF.

The J gene is TRBJ1-2, the V gene TRBV5-4; no firm D call. The CDR3 covers 19 residues. The germline V gene has CDR1 SGHNT and CDR2 YYREEE (reference sequence). Trimming stripped 2 bases from V and 0 bases from J, with 23 bases between. CDR3 coding DNA: TGTGCCAGCAGCTTCCACCGTTCCCTGGGGAGCTCAGCTAACTATGGCTACACCTTC. The encoded protein is CASSFHRSLGSSANYGYTF.

CDR3 DNA sequence: TGTGCCAGTAGTCACTGGGGATGGCGGGAAAGCACAGATACGCAGTATTTT. It is translated as CASSHWGWRESTDTQYF. The chain links TRBV19 to TRBJ2-3, with a tentative D call TRBD2 (6 bases). Trimming stripped 5 bases from V and 0 bases from J, with 18 bases between. This CDR3 contains 17 residues. The germline CDR1 and CDR2 sequences are LNHDA and SQIVND (reference sequence).

The chain carries TRBV18 and TRBJ2-3, with TRBD2 matching over 10 bases. This CDR3 has 17 amino acids. V was pared by 2 bases and J by 0 bases, with 5 bases of the junction left unmatched. Germline V gene lookup returns CDR1 KGHSH and CDR2 LQKENI. CDR3 in amino acids: CASSPRLAGASTDTQYF. The CDR3 DNA reads as TGTGCCAGCTCACCAAGGCTAGCGGGAGCTAGCACAGATACGCAGTATTTT.

This chain uses TRBV6-1 with TRBJ1-6; TRBD1 is a possible D gene (6 bases). Germline CDR1 and CDR2: MNHNS and SASEGT. This CDR3 contains 16 residues. V lost 2 bases, J lost 7 bases, and 15 bases lay in between. CDR3 sequence reads: CASSEYWGTSNSPLHF. Here the CDR3 DNA reads TGTGCCAGCAGTGAATATTGGGGGACAAGCAATTCACCCCTCCACTTT.

The chain joins TRBV5-1 to TRBJ1-2; D is perhaps TRBD1 (5 bases). This CDR3 has 13 amino acids. V lost 5 bases and J 4 bases, leaving 12 bases between the germline ends. From germline, CDR1 is SGHRS and CDR2 YFSETQ. The CDR3 DNA is TGCGCCAGCAGTTCTGACAGCCTCTATGGCTACACCTTC. It specifies CASSSDSLYGYTF.

The chain joins TRBV2 to TRBJ1-2; a weak D match, TRBD1 (5 bases). V lost 0 bases and J lost 4, with 6 bases in between. CDR1 and CDR2 from the germline V gene are SNHLY and FYNNEI. The CDR3 runs to 13 residues. The CDR3 reads CASSEAGVYGYTF. The CDR3 nucleotides are TGTGCCAGCAGTGAAGCAGGGGTCTATGGCTACACCTTC.

The V and J genes are TRBV4-1 and TRBJ2-4; TRBD2 matches 8 bases. J was trimmed by 5 bases and V by 1 base; bases with no gene match: 16. CDR3 length: 19 residues. Germline lookup yields CDR1 MGHRA and CDR2 YSYEKL. CDR3 residues: CASSQGRNLAGAQQNIQYF. The CDR3 DNA reads as TGCGCCAGCAGCCAAGGACGGAATCTAGCGGGCGCACAGCAAAACATTCAGTACTTC.

The J gene is TRBJ1-5, the V gene TRBV27, with 7 positions matching TRBD1. J was trimmed by 4 bases and V by 5 bases; bases with no gene match: 8. Germline CDR1 MNHEY, CDR2 SMNVEV (reference sequence). The CDR3 extends over 15 amino acids. CDR3 bases: TGTGCCAGCAGTCCAGGGACAGTGACTAATCAGCCCCAGCATTTT. It translates to CASSPGTVTNQPQHF.

The rearrangement links TRBV19 to TRBJ1-5; tentatively, D is TRBD1 (5 bases). CDR3 length: 14 amino acids. Germline V gene sequence: CDR1 LNHDA, CDR2 SQIVND (reference sequence). V lost 2 bases and J 5 bases, leaving 10 bases between the germline ends. CDR3 sequence (DNA): TGTGCCAGTAGTATAAAGGGGTTGGATCAGCCCCAGCATTTT. Translation: CASSIKGLDQPQHF.

The gene calls are TRBV5-6 and TRBJ1-2; 10 nucleotides align to TRBD1. Per the germline V gene, CDR1 is SGHDT and CDR2 is YYEEEE. CDR3 length: 15 residues. The trim removed 3 bases at V and 8 bases at J, leaving 10 bases unmatched. The CDR3 loop reads CASSYETGGFRGYTF. In nucleotides, the CDR3 is TGTGCCAGCAGCTACGAGACAGGGGGCTTTCGGGGCTACACCTTC.

CDR3 nucleotide sequence: TGTGCCAGCAGCCAAGAGGGACTAACCTACAATGAGCAGTTCTTC. Protein: CASSQEGLTYNEQFF. V is TRBV4-2 and J is TRBJ2-1; the match to TRBD2 covers 7 bases. CDR3 length equals 15 residues. Germline CDR1 LGHNA, CDR2 YNFKEQ. V dropped 0 bases and J dropped 2; count of bases not matched to a gene: 1.

This chain uses TRBV5-1 with TRBJ1-5; TRBD1 matches 10 bases. CDR3 length equals 17 residues. The J segment lost 2 bases and the V segment lost 0 bases, leaving 5 bases of the junction unmatched. CDR1 is SGHRS, CDR2 YFSETQ, per germline. This chain's CDR3 is CASSLGGQGNRNQPQHF. The DNA for the CDR3 is TGCGCCAGCAGCTTGGGGGGACAGGGGAATCGCAATCAGCCCCAGCATTTT. Full variable domain (missing parts from reference TRBV5-1 and TRBJ1-5): KAGVTQTPRYLIKTRGQQVTLSCSPISGHRSVSWYQQTPGQGLQFLFEYFSETQRNKGNFPGRFSGRQFSNSRSEMNVSTLELGDSALYLCASSLGGQGNRNQPQHFGDGTRLSIL.

This chain links TRBV7-8 with TRBJ1-3; maybe TRBD1 (5 bases). Germline V gene sequence: CDR1 SGHVS, CDR2 FQNEAQ. This CDR3 comprises 16 residues. The V and J ends lost 1 base and 4 bases respectively, with 14 bases between them. The CDR3 nucleotides are TGTGCCAGCAGCTTAGGCGTCAGGGAAAAGGGAAACACCATATATTTT. Protein: CASSLGVREKGNTIYF.

Here the CDR3 reads CASSYSAQGAAYEQYF. CDR3 sequence (DNA): TGTGCCAGCAGTTACTCGGCCCAGGGGGCTGCCTACGAGCAGTACTTC. This chain links TRBV6-5 with TRBJ2-7; 8 bases fit TRBD1. This CDR3 has 16 amino acids. The germline CDR1 and CDR2 sequences are MNHEY and SVGAGI. V shed 0 bases, J shed 2 bases, and the junction held 6 bases outside the gene matches.

The chain couples TRBV18 to TRBJ1-2; weak D call: TRBD1 (6 bases). This CDR3 is built from 15 residues. The V gene lost 6 bases and the J gene lost 3 bases, with 17 bases spanning the gap. The germline V gene has CDR1 KGHSH and CDR2 LQKENI. Here the CDR3 DNA reads TGTGCCAGCTCGCCGAACAGGGAAATTGACTATGGCTACACCTTC. Protein sequence: CASSPNREIDYGYTF.

This rearrangement joins TRBV5-4 to TRBJ1-2; D remains unclear. This CDR3 comprises 14 residues. The germline V gene has CDR1 SGHNT and CDR2 YYREEE (reference sequence). Trimming took off 4 bases at V and 5 bases at J, with 15 bases between the two ends. For the CDR3, the DNA is TGTGCCAGCAGCCGCCTAGAGGCTGCTTATGGCTACACCTTC. Amino acids: CASSRLEAAYGYTF.

The chain recombines TRBV5-1 with TRBJ2-1; 8 nucleotides line up with TRBD2. The CDR3 covers 14 residues. Per germline, CDR1 SGHRS and CDR2 YFSETQ. V shed 2 bases and J 4 bases; nucleotides not matched to a gene: 2. The CDR3: CASSLAGAYNEQFF. As DNA, the CDR3 is TGCGCCAGCAGCTTAGCGGGGGCATACAATGAGCAGTTCTTC.

The chain has TRBV25-1 and TRBJ1-1; D unclear. Germline lookup yields CDR1 MGHDK and CDR2 SYGVNS. V lost 3 bases and J 4 bases, leaving 9 bases between the germline ends. The CDR3 is 13 amino acids. Written as DNA, the CDR3 is TGTGCCAGCAGTGAGCCTATTGGCACTGAAGCTTTCTTT. It yields the protein CASSEPIGTEAFF.

The chain joins TRBV7-9 to TRBJ2-3, with TRBD2 matching 10 bases. Trimming at V came to 4 bases and at J to 7 bases, leaving 14 bases not matched to a gene. Germline CDR1 reads SEHNR; CDR2 reads FQNEAQ (reference sequence). The CDR3 covers 17 residues. CDR3 DNA sequence: TGTGCCAGCAGCTCAGACCAACTAGCGGGACGGGCGAATACGCAGTATTTT. It is translated as CASSSDQLAGRANTQYF.

The chain's CDR3 is CASSVALTPSGNTIYF. CDR3 coding DNA: TGTGCCAGCAGCGTAGCTCTAACCCCATCTGGAAACACCATATATTTT. J is TRBJ1-3 and V is TRBV9; D remains ambiguous. Germline V gene sequence: CDR1 SGDLS, CDR2 YYNGEE. Trimming took 0 bases from V and 1 from J, leaving 11 bases between them. The CDR3 has 16 amino acids. The full variable domain, with the rest looked up from reference TRBV9 and TRBJ1-3, is DSGVTQTPKHLITATGQRVTLRCSPRSGDLSVYWYQQSLDQGLQFLIQYYNGEERAKGNILERFSAQQFPDLHSELNLSSLELGDSALYFCASSVALTPSGNTIYFGEGSWLTVV.

The chain is built from TRBV27 and TRBJ1-5, with D possibly TRBD1 on 6 matching bases. V was cut by 3 bases and J by 7 bases, with 13 bases left in between. The CDR3 loop spans 14 amino acids. Germline CDR1 reads MNHEY; CDR2 reads SMNVEV (reference sequence). The CDR3 here is CASSFSGVKQPQHF. The CDR3, as DNA: TGTGCCAGCAGTTTTTCAGGGGTTAAACAGCCCCAGCATTTT.

V is TRBV5-8 and J is TRBJ2-3, with D hard to call. The V gene lost 4 bases and the J gene lost 0 bases, with 15 bases spanning the gap. This CDR3 is 16 amino acids long. CDR1 and CDR2 from the germline V gene are SGHTS and YDEGEE. In nucleotides, the CDR3 is TGTGCCAGCAGCACCCTCGTGTCGAGAAGCACAGATACGCAGTATTTT. Its protein product is CASSTLVSRSTDTQYF.

The chain joins TRBV18 to TRBJ1-2, with 7 bases identical to TRBD1. After removal of 0 bases from V and 5 bases from J, the junction contained 6 bases not matched to a gene. This CDR3 has 15 residues. In germline, CDR1 is KGHSH, CDR2 LQKENI. The CDR3 nucleotides read TGTGCCAGCTCACCACCCGAAAACAGGGGTTATGGCTACACCTTC. Translating it yields CASSPPENRGYGYTF.

The CDR3 DNA sequence: TGTGCCTGGACGGGGGGCTACGAGCAGTACTTC. It is translated as CAWTGGYEQYF. The rearrangement links TRBV30 to TRBJ2-7, with 7 nucleotides matching TRBD2. Per germline, CDR1 GTSNPN and CDR2 SVGIG (reference sequence). V lost 4 bases, J lost 3 bases, and 0 bases stayed unmatched. This CDR3 spans 11 amino acids.

V is TRBV5-1 and J is TRBJ1-1, with 10 nucleotides matching TRBD1. Trimming at V came to 2 bases and at J to 4 bases, leaving 8 bases not matched to a gene. The length of the CDR3 is 16 residues. The germline V gene has CDR1 SGHRS and CDR2 YFSETQ. As DNA, the CDR3 is TGCGCCAGCAGCTTCTATCCCGGGACAGGGGTCACTGAAGCTTTCTTT. Translated, it gives CASSFYPGTGVTEAFF.

The chain is built from TRBV2 and TRBJ1-2, with a possible D match to TRBD1 (6 bases). The V and J ends lost 6 bases and 4 bases respectively, with 9 bases between them. The CDR3 loop spans 12 amino acids. CDR1 SNHLY and CDR2 FYNNEI come from the germline V gene. CDR3 in DNA: TGTGCCAGCAGAGGACAGTCCTATGGCTACACCTTC. Translating it yields CASRGQSYGYTF.